Listed here are 18 T cell receptor beta chains from one sample, sequenced in a study of T cell responses to AZD1222 COVID-19 vaccine. Produced via immunoSEQ multiplex PCR; TCRdb's table is partial and in-frame only. This sample has 150,000 to 170,000 clones, with less than 90% found just once. Source: peripheral blood, taken on day 0 of MenACWY control vaccination. Every receptor here comes from an adult in good health.

This sequence joins TRBV19 and TRBJ2-1, with D unresolved. CDR1 and CDR2 (germline): LNHDA, SQIVND (reference sequence). V lost 3 bases and J 6 bases, leaving 15 bases between the germline ends. CDR3 length equals 15 residues. CDR3 DNA: TGTGCCAGTAGTATCCTCTCCGCGAGCATCAATGAGCAGTTCTTC. It is translated as CASSILSASINEQFF. Variable domain in full (rest from reference TRBV19 and TRBJ2-1): DGGITQSPKYLFRKEGQNVTLSCEQNLNHDAMYWYRQDPGQGLRLIYYSQIVNDFQKGDIAEGYSVSREKKESFPLTVTSAQKNPTAFYLCASSILSASINEQFFGPGTRLTVL.

Here the CDR3 reads CASSLGTVYGYTF. The DNA for the CDR3 is TGTGCCAGCAGCCTAGGGACAGTCTATGGCTACACCTTC. V gene TRBV12-3 or TRBV12-4 combines with J gene TRBJ1-2; 7 positions agree with TRBD1. The CDR3 extends over 13 amino acids. J gave up 4 bases and V 6 bases, and 5 bases lay outside the gene matches.

This chain connects TRBV12-5 to TRBJ2-6; D is perhaps TRBD1 (6 bases). Looked up from germline, CDR1 is LGHNT and CDR2 is FRNRAP. V was trimmed by 1 base and J by 12 bases, leaving 16 bases between them. The CDR3 consists of 15 residues. The CDR3 here is CASGLGNRQASVLTF. The CDR3 nucleotides are TGTGCTAGTGGTTTGGGGAACCGACAGGCTTCCGTCCTGACTTTC.

The J gene is TRBJ1-5, the V gene TRBV6-2 or TRBV6-3; D is undetermined. V was cut by 0 bases and J by 3 bases, with 6 bases left in between. The length of the CDR3 is 14 residues. The germline gives CDR1 MNHEY, CDR2 SVGEGT. The CDR3 bases are TGTGCCAGCAGTTACTCAGGGATCAATCAGCCCCAGCATTTT. Its translation: CASSYSGINQPQHF.

The chain has TRBV5-6 and TRBJ1-3; D is ambiguous. From germline, CDR1 is SGHDT and CDR2 YYEEEE. V was pared by 4 bases and J by 3 bases, with 14 bases between. The CDR3 loop spans 15 amino acids. The CDR3 region has the DNA TGTGCCAGCAGCCCCGGAGGCCGTAGTGGAAACACCATATATTTT. Its translation is CASSPGGRSGNTIYF.

The V call is TRBV27, the J call TRBJ2-1, with TRBD2 matching 7 bases. CDR3 length equals 15 residues. Germline V gives CDR1 MNHEY, CDR2 SMNVEV (reference sequence). V lost 2 bases and J lost 4; bases outside the gene matches: 5. CDR3 in amino acids: CASSLVGGGYNEQFF. DNA for the CDR3: TGTGCCAGCAGTTTAGTGGGCGGGGGATACAATGAGCAGTTCTTC.

The rearrangement links TRBV6-4 to TRBJ1-5; no firm D call. Germline V gene data show CDR1 as MRHNA and CDR2 as SNTAGT. Between the trimmed V and J ends, which lost 0 bases and 4 bases, there was a span of 13 bases. The CDR3 totals 16 residues. CDR3 in amino acids: CASSDSVSVGNQPQHF. In DNA form, the CDR3 reads TGTGCCAGCAGTGACTCTGTTAGTGTGGGAAATCAGCCCCAGCATTTT.

The rearrangement joins TRBV7-9 to TRBJ2-3; 7 bases map to TRBD2. With V trimmed by 4 bases and J by 6 bases, 16 bases remained unmatched. Germline V gene lookup returns CDR1 SEHNR and CDR2 FQNEAQ (reference sequence). CDR3 length: 17 residues. In DNA form, the CDR3 reads TGTGCCAGCAGCTCCAGCGGGGTAGCGGTGACTCTGGATACGCAGTATTTT. It encodes CASSSSGVAVTLDTQYF. The complete variable domain, with remaining parts taken from reference TRBV7-9 and TRBJ2-3, reads DTGVSQNPRHKITKRGQNVTFRCDPISEHNRLYWYRQTLGQGPEFLTYFQNEAQLEKSRLLSDRFSAERPKGSFSTLEIQRTEQGDSAMYLCASSSSGVAVTLDTQYFGPGTRLTVL.

The V and J genes are TRBV25-1 and TRBJ2-5; no firm D call. CDR1 is MGHDK, CDR2 SYGVNS, per germline. The V end was cut by 5 bases, the J end by 5 bases, with 12 bases between. This CDR3 contains 13 residues. The CDR3 is CASSPSGSETQYF. The CDR3, as DNA: TGTGCCAGCAGTCCCAGTGGCAGCGAGACCCAGTACTTC.

This clone has only a few counts. The chain joins TRBV13 to TRBJ1-3; unclear D gene. This CDR3 comprises 17 residues. The germline V gene encodes CDR1 PRHDT and CDR2 FYEKMQ (reference sequence). V shed 0 bases and J shed 6 bases, with 18 bases lying between them. CDR3 nucleotide sequence: TGTGCCAGCAGCTTAGGGGCCAACCTTCTAGAATCAAACACCATATATTTT. Its translation: CASSLGANLLESNTIYF.

The rearrangement joins TRBV6-6 to TRBJ2-5; D is uncertain. Trimming removed 7 bases at V and 3 bases at J, with 12 bases between. This CDR3 region has 13 residues. Germline-derived CDR1 and CDR2 are MNHNY and SVGAGI (reference sequence). The CDR3 DNA follows: TGTGCCAGCACCCCCCCCGGAAAAGAGACCCAGTACTTC. It codes for CASTPPGKETQYF.

V usage is TRBV27 and J usage is TRBJ2-7; 9 bases align to TRBD1. Germline CDR1 and CDR2: MNHEY and SMNVEV (reference sequence). V was pared by 6 bases and J by 2 bases, with 5 bases of the junction left unmatched. The CDR3 covers 14 residues. The CDR3 DNA is TGTGCCAGCAGGGGACAGGGACTTCCCTACGAGCAGTACGTC. Amino acid sequence: CASRGQGLPYEQYV.

The genes are TRBV11-2 and TRBJ1-2; a possible D gene is TRBD1 (6 bases). The V and J ends lost 2 bases and 6 bases respectively, with 19 bases between them. The CDR3 loop spans 16 amino acids. Germline CDR1 reads SGHAT; CDR2 reads FQNNGV. This CDR3 reads CASSLPRTVIKDGYTF. CDR3 in DNA: TGTGCCAGCAGCTTACCCCGGACAGTCATAAAGGATGGCTACACCTTC.

This clone has a single count. The rearrangement joins TRBV6-6 to TRBJ2-4; 8 positions agree with TRBD2. V trimming: 6 bases; J trimming: 0 bases; junction bases outside the gene matches: 7. CDR1 and CDR2 from the germline V gene are MNHNY and SVGAGI (reference sequence). CDR3 size: 16 residues. CDR3 sequence: CASSSIGGGAKNIQYF. The CDR3 region has the DNA TGTGCCAGCAGCTCCATCGGGGGGGGAGCCAAAAACATTCAGTACTTC.

The sample holds a few counts of this clone. The V call is TRBV19, the J call TRBJ1-1; D remains unclear. CDR3 length: 15 amino acids. The V end lost 2 bases, the J end lost 5 bases, and 15 bases lay between the germline ends. Per the germline V gene, CDR1 is LNHDA and CDR2 is SQIVND (reference sequence). The CDR3 here is CASSITAVFGTEAFF. The CDR3 nucleotides are TGTGCCAGTAGTATAACGGCGGTCTTCGGGACTGAAGCTTTCTTT.

The genes are TRBV19 and TRBJ1-5; D might be TRBD1 (5 bases). Per the germline V gene, CDR1 is LNHDA and CDR2 is SQIVND (reference sequence). V was shortened by 3 bases and J by 5 bases, with 11 bases between the two germline ends. The CDR3 has 14 amino acids. The CDR3 coding sequence is TGTGCCAGTAGTATCCCAGGGAGTCATCAGCCCCAGCATTTT. Its protein is CASSIPGSHQPQHF.

This clone was counted a few times. The rearrangement joins TRBV14 to TRBJ1-2; weak D call: TRBD1 (5 bases). In germline, CDR1 is SGHDN, CDR2 FVKESK. Between the trimmed V and J ends, which lost 1 base and 8 bases, there was a span of 14 bases. This CDR3 is 14 amino acids long. CDR3 coding DNA: TGTGCCAGCAGCCAAGGCAGGGCCTATCGGGGCTACACCTTC. Translating it yields CASSQGRAYRGYTF.

J is TRBJ1-2 and V is TRBV28; a possible D gene is TRBD1 (5 bases). V was cut by 5 bases and J by 7 bases, with 14 bases left in between. Per the germline V gene, CDR1 is MDHEN and CDR2 is SYDVKM. The CDR3 sequence is 13 residues long. DNA for the CDR3: TGTGCCAGCAGTCTCGGGACTACCGTTGGCTACACCTTC. Translation gives CASSLGTTVGYTF.